Below, 9 T cell receptor beta chains from the same sample are listed, as sequenced in a study of cytomegalovirus exposure and HLA in healthy donors. It was with 60 Vbeta and 13 Jbeta primers that the PCR ran. This table comes from immunoSEQ multiplex PCR, and its TCRdb copy is limited to in-frame clones, with some not included. Of 150,000 to 200,000 clones in the sample, roughly four fifths were seen once. Sequenced: PBMCs. Source of these receptors: a young woman in good health and CMV-seropositive.

The rearrangement uses TRBV5-3 and TRBJ1-4, with no clear D. TRBV5-3 is designated an ORF whose function remains uncertain. The CDR3 runs to 13 residues. Trimming left V 7 bases short and J 4 bases short, with 11 bases between. The CDR3 nucleotides are TGTGCCAGACTCGGGGAGATTAATGAAAAACTGTTTTTT. Its protein is CARLGEINEKLFF.

The rearrangement links TRBV11-2 to TRBJ2-4, with D unresolved. CDR1 and CDR2 (germline): SGHAT, FQNNGV. The V end lost 1 base, the J end lost 8 bases, and 6 bases lay between the germline ends. CDR3 size: 12 residues. CDR3 loop: CASSLVPDIQYF. In DNA, the CDR3 is TGTGCCAGCAGCTTAGTCCCTGACATTCAGTACTTC.

V usage is TRBV20-1 and J usage is TRBJ2-1; TRBD1 matches at 9 bases. The CDR3 runs to 11 residues. V gave up 8 bases and J gave up 9 bases; unmatched junction bases: 5. The germline V gene has CDR1 DFQATT and CDR2 SNEGSKA (reference sequence). The CDR3 sequence: CSLNRGPEQFF. CDR3 nucleotide sequence: TGCAGTCTGAACAGGGGGCCTGAGCAGTTCTTC.

The chain recombines TRBV6-1 with TRBJ1-6; D is ambiguous. V dropped 5 bases and J dropped 6 bases, with 14 bases sitting between them. The CDR3 spans 15 residues. Per germline, CDR1 MNHNS and CDR2 SASEGT. The chain's CDR3 is CASSPGREGNSPLHF. For the CDR3, the DNA is TGTGCCAGCAGTCCCGGACGGGAAGGTAATTCACCCCTCCACTTT.

This clone has just a few counts. The gene calls are TRBV6-6 and TRBJ2-7, with 7 bases fitting TRBD1. Germline CDR1 is MNHNY and CDR2 is SVGAGI (reference sequence). CDR3 length: 13 amino acids. Trimming cost V 4 bases and J 7 bases; bases outside gene matches: 7. CDR3 loop: CASSFKRGQEQYV. CDR3 bases: TGTGCCAGCAGTTTCAAGAGGGGGCAGGAGCAGTACGTC.

The chain carries TRBV9 and TRBJ2-3; a weak D match, TRBD2 (6 bases). V gave up 1 base and J gave up 2 bases, with 14 bases separating them. The CDR3 is made up of 16 amino acids. Looked up from germline, CDR1 is SGDLS and CDR2 is YYNGEE. The CDR3 DNA reads TGTGCCAGCAGCGTACAGGAGGGCTCCTACACAGATACGCAGTATTTT. Encoded protein: CASSVQEGSYTDTQYF.

This clone was recorded once. This chain connects TRBV2 to TRBJ2-5; 7 nucleotides agree with TRBD1. V shed 7 bases and J 8 bases; nucleotides not matched to a gene: 7. The CDR3 loop spans 12 amino acids. CDR1 is SNHLY, CDR2 FYNNEI, per germline. The CDR3 DNA sequence: TGTGCCAGCACGGGACAGTGGGGTACCCAGTACTTC. Residues: CASTGQWGTQYF.

The chain uses TRBV7-8 and TRBJ1-1; TRBD1 matches at 7 bases. Germline V gives CDR1 SGHVS, CDR2 FQNEAQ. V lost 3 bases, J lost 5 bases, and 6 bases stayed unmatched. The CDR3 covers 14 residues. The CDR3: CASSLTGRRTEAFF. The CDR3 nucleotides are TGTGCCAGCAGCTTGACAGGGAGAAGAACTGAAGCTTTCTTT.

V is TRBV28 and J is TRBJ2-5; 11 bases match TRBD2. The CDR3 loop spans 15 amino acids. J lost 2 bases, V lost 6 bases, and 5 bases had no gene match. The germline V gene has CDR1 MDHEN and CDR2 SYDVKM. The CDR3 loop is CASSKRLAGQETQYF. The DNA for the CDR3 is TGTGCCAGCAGCAAAAGACTAGCGGGGCAAGAGACCCAGTACTTC.